The next 10 T cell receptor beta chains were all read from a single sample in a study of T-cell reconstitution after alpha-beta-depleted transplantation in children. It was with unique molecular identifiers that the TCRbeta library was prepared. A single record per CDR3 protein comes from TCRdb applying MiXCR to the PCR reads. The top ten clones hold roughly 5% of a sample with approximately 800,000 distinct CDR3 sequences, 15% to 20% of them seen once. Here the sequenced sample was PBMCs, mostly from graft donor cells, taken 360 days after TCRalphabeta/CD19-depleted stem cell transplant. Receptor source: a male patient younger than 18 who had a stem cell transplant for acute lymphoblastic leukemia, so the T cells may come from the graft donor.

This clonotype was seen a single time. This rearrangement joins TRBV11-2 to TRBJ1-5; D possibly corresponds to TRBD1 (5 bases). There are 14 residues in the CDR3. The germline V and J ends were trimmed by 5 bases and 7 bases, with 15 bases remaining between them. Germline assignment: CDR1 SGHAT and CDR2 FQNNGV. CDR3 residues: CASSANQGAQPQHF. The CDR3 DNA sequence: TGTGCCAGCAGCGCCAATCAGGGAGCCCAGCCCCAGCATTTT. Variable domain in full (rest from reference TRBV11-2 and TRBJ1-5): EAGVAQSPRYKIIEKRQSVAFWCNPISGHATLYWYQQILGQGPKLLIQFQNNGVVDDSQLPKDRFSAERLKGVDSTLKIQPAKLEDSAVYLCASSANQGAQPQHFGDGTRLSIL.

This clonotype was observed at least ten times. This chain links TRBV18 with TRBJ2-1; tentatively, D is TRBD2 (5 bases). The CDR3 has 15 amino acids. Germline loops: CDR1 KGHSH, CDR2 LQKENI. The V end was cut by 4 bases, the J end by 4 bases, with 14 bases between. This CDR3 is CASSRPGGPYNEQFF. In DNA, the CDR3 is TGTGCCAGCTCACGGCCGGGCGGGCCTTACAATGAGCAGTTCTTC.

To note about this clonotype: In this CDR3 the conserved last residue, phenylalanine or tryptophan, is missing, so a read error is likely. V is TRBV7-9 and J is TRBJ1-1; the D gene is possibly TRBD1 (5 bases). Germline lookup yields CDR1 SEHNR and CDR2 FQNEAQ (reference sequence). The ends were cut back, 6 bases at V and 4 bases at J, with 18 bases in the middle. The CDR3 length is 15 residues. The CDR3 sequence is CASSSTGRWGTEAFV. In DNA, the CDR3 is TGTGCCAGCAGTTCCACGGGACGATGGGGCACTGAAGCTTTCGTT.

The V and J genes are TRBV6-2 or TRBV6-3 and TRBJ2-2; tentatively, D is TRBD1 (5 bases). The V end lost 1 base, the J end lost 8 bases, and 11 bases lay between the germline ends. This CDR3 spans 14 amino acids. Germline loops: CDR1 MNHEY, CDR2 SVGEGT. The CDR3: CASSYFQGVGELFF. CDR3 DNA: TGTGCCAGCAGTTACTTCCAGGGTGTAGGGGAGCTGTTTTTT.

This clonotype was seen once. J is TRBJ2-1 and V is TRBV28; 8 bases line up with TRBD2. Trimming at V came to 0 bases and at J to 10 bases, leaving 11 bases not matched to a gene. The CDR3 totals 16 residues. In germline, CDR1 is MDHEN, CDR2 SYDVKM. This CDR3 reads CASSLWTGGPSWEQFF. The CDR3 nucleotides read TGTGCCAGCAGTTTATGGACGGGAGGGCCGTCATGGGAGCAGTTCTTC.

The V gene is TRBV28, the J gene TRBJ1-2, with TRBD1 identical over 10 bases. Germline V gene data show CDR1 as MDHEN and CDR2 as SYDVKM. The V segment lost 7 bases and the J segment 7 bases; nucleotides outside the gene matches: 6. This CDR3 has 13 residues. In DNA form, the CDR3 reads TGTGCCAGCACTCGACAGGGGGCGGGTGGCTACACCTTC. Its translation: CASTRQGAGGYTF.

The CDR3 DNA reads TGTGCCACCAGTGATTTGCGGGTGTTTTATGAGCAGTTCTTC. Amino acid sequence: CATSDLRVFYEQFF. The J gene is TRBJ2-1, the V gene TRBV24-1; D unresolved. The CDR3 contains 14 residues. The germline V gene has CDR1 KGHDR and CDR2 SFDVKD. V lost 0 bases and J lost 8, with 10 bases in between.

V usage is TRBV11-2 and J usage is TRBJ2-1; D is undetermined. The CDR3 sequence is 17 residues long. The V gene lost 0 bases and the J gene lost 0 bases, with 12 bases spanning the gap. CDR1 SGHAT and CDR2 FQNNGV come from the germline V gene. This chain's CDR3 is CASSLDKVWSSYNEQFF. The CDR3 region has the DNA TGTGCCAGCAGCTTAGATAAGGTCTGGAGCTCCTACAATGAGCAGTTCTTC.

This clonotype turned up a few times. The chain uses TRBV29-1 and TRBJ2-1; 9 bases are a match to TRBD1. From germline, CDR1 is SQVTM and CDR2 ANQGSEA. V dropped 6 bases and J dropped 6; count of bases not matched to a gene: 6. The CDR3 loop spans 13 amino acids. CDR3 DNA sequence: TGCAGCGTGTCCGGGACAGGGATCAATGAGCAGTTCTTC. Its protein is CSVSGTGINEQFF.

V and J are TRBV15 and TRBJ1-1; D remains unclear. Trimming removed 0 bases from V and 1 base from J, with 15 bases in between. The CDR3 has 17 amino acids. CDR1 is LNHNV and CDR2 is YYDKDF in the germline V gene (reference sequence). CDR3 protein: CATSRESSGVRNTEAFF. DNA for the CDR3: TGTGCCACCAGCAGAGAGTCGAGCGGCGTACGGAACACTGAAGCTTTCTTT.